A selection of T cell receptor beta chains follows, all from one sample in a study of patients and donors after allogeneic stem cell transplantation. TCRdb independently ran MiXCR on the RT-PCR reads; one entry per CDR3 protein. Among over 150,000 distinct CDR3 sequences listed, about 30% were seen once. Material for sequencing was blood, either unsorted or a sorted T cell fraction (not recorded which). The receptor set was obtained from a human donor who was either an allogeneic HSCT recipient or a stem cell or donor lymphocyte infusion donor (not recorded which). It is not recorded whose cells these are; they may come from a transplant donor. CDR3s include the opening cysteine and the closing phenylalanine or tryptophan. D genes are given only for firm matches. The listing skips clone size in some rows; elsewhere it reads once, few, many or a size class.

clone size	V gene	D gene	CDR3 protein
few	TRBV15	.	CATSRGLSPATSYEQYF
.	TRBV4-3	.	CASSPRRGNIQYF
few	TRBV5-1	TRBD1	CASSLQGAEQPQHF
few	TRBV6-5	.	CASSSQGLGSPLHF
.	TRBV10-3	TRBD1	CAIRGQGAYNEQFF
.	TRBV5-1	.	CASSRPTQETQYF
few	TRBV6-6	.	CASILGYTDTQYF
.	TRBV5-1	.	CASSSTEREQYF
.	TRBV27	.	CASKRGTTLESSYNSPLHF
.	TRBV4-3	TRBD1	CASSHVQGAGTGELFF
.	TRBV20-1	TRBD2	CRVAGGAEQYF
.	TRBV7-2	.	CASSFGGMGNQPQHF
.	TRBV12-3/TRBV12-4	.	CTSSLGLLSYEQYF
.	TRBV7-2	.	CASSRPGGFHGNSPLHF
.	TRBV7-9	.	CASSPPTPARATDTQYF
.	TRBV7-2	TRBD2	CAGGAGGVDTQYF
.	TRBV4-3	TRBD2	CASSRSSGRRNEQFF
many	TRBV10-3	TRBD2	CAISDWTRDETQYF
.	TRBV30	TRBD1	CAWGQGTGELFF
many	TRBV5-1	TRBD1	CASSPTGADYGYTF
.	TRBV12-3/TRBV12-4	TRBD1	CASRQGSIKTQYF
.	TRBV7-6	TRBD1	CASSYPTGGTNTGELFF
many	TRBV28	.	CASRFPTRVQGEAFF
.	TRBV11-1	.	CASSFQFEQYF
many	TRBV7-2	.	CASSLVPWGQPQHF
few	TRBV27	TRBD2	CASSSKRGGFSYEQYF
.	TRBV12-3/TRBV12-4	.	CASSLAVQVSSYEQYF
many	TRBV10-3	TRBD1	CATVDRGDSPLHF